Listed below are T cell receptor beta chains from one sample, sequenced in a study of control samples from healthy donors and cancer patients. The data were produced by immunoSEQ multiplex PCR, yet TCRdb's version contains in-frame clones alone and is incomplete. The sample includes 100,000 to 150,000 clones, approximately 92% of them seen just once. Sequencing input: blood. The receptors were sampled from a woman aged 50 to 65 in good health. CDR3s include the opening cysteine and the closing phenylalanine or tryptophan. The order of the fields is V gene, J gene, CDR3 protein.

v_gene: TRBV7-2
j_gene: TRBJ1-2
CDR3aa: CASSLAGPDGYTF

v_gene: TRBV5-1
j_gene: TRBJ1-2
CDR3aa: CASSPTGGNGYTF

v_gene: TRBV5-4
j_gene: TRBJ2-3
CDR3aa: CASSGQSGGPRYTTDTQYF

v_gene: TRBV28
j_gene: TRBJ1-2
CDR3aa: CAGRRAGGYGYTF

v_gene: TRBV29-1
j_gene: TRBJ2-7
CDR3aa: CSVEDPGVSYEQYF

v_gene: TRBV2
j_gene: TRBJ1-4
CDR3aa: CASRGDRGAEKLFF

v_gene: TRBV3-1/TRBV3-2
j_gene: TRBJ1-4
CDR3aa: CASSQDRGLMRTNEKLFF

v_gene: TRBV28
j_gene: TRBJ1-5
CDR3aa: CASSPAGWGNQPQHF

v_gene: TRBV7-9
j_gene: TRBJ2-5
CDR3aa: CASSLDVTQYF

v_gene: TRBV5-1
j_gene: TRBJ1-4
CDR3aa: CASSPLGGRTTNEKLFF

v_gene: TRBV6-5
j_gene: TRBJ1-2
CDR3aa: CASSDSENRHGYTF